This TCR beta chain was captured by sequencing in a study of T cell responses to AZD1222 COVID-19 vaccine. Points from the study as a whole: Unmutated variant regions are reportedly targeted by nearly half of spike-specific TCRs.

In germline, CDR1 is MNHEY, CDR2 SVGAGI. This CDR3 contains 14 residues. Between the trimmed V and J ends, which lost 7 bases and 1 base, there was a span of 13 bases. Turning to this clone: The antigen is not known.

Profiling relied on immunoSEQ multiplex PCR, and the TCRdb table lists in-frame clones only, not all of them. The sample has approximately 140,000 clones, roughly nine tenths seen once; the top ten hold around 4.9%. Sequencing was performed on peripheral blood, taken on day 0 of AZD1222 vaccination. The chain recombines TRBV6-5 with TRBJ1-1; unclear D gene. The receptor was derived from an adult in good health. The CDR3 DNA reads TGTGCCAGCAATGGAGGGCCAGGGAACACTGAAGCTTTCTTT. This translates into CASNGGPGNTEAFF.